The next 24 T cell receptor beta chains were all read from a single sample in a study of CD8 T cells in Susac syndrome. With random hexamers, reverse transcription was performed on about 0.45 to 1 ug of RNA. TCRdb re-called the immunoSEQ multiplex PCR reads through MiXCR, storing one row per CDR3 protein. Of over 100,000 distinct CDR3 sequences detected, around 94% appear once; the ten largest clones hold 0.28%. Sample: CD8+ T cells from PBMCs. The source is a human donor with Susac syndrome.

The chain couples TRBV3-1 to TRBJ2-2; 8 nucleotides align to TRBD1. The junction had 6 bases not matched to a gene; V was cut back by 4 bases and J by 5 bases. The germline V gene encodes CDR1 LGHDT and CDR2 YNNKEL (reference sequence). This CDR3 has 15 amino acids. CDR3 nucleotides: TGTGCCAGCAGCCCTGGACAGGGATGGACCGGGGAGCTGTTTTTT. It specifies CASSPGQGWTGELFF. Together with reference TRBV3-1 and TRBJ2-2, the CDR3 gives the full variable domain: DTAVSQTPKYLVTQMGNDKSIKCEQNLGHDTMYWYKQDSKKFLKIMFSYNNKELIINETVPNRFSPKSPDKAHLNLHINSLELGDSAVYFCASSPGQGWTGELFFGEGSRLTVL.

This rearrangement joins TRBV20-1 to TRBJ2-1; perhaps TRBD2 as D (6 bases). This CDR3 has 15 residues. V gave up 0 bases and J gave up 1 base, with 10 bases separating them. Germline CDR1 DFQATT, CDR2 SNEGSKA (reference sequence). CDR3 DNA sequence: TGCAGTGCTAGAGATGGGAGGTATTCCTACAATGAGCAGTTCTTC. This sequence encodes CSARDGRYSYNEQFF.

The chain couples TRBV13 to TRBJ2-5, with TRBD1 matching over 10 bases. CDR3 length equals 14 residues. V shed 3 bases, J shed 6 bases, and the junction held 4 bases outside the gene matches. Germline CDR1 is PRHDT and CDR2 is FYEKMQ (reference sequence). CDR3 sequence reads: CASSLGTGVKTQYF. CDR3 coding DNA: TGTGCCAGCAGCTTGGGGACAGGGGTAAAGACCCAGTACTTC. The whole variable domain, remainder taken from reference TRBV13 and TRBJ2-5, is AAGVIQSPRHLIKEKRETATLKCYPIPRHDTVYWYQQGPGQDPQFLISFYEKMQSDKGSIPDRFSAQQFSDYHSELNMSSLELGDSALYFCASSLGTGVKTQYFGPGTRLLVL.

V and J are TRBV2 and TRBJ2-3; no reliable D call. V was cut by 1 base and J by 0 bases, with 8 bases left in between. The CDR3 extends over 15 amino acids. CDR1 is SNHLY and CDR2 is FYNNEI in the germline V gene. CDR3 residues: CASSEEGLSTDTQYF. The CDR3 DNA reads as TGTGCCAGCAGTGAAGAGGGTCTTAGCACAGATACGCAGTATTTT. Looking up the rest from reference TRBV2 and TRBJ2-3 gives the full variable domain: EPEVTQTPSHQVTQMGQEVILRCVPISNHLYFYWYRQILGQKVEFLVSFYNNEISEKSEIFDDQFSVERPDGSNFTLKIRSTKLEDSAMYFCASSEEGLSTDTQYFGPGTRLTVL.

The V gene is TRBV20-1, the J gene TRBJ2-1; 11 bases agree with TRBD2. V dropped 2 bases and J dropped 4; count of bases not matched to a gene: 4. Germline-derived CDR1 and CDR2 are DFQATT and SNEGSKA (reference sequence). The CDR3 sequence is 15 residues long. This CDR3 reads CSARSLAGGYNEQFF. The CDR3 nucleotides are TGCAGTGCTAGATCTCTAGCGGGGGGTTACAATGAGCAGTTCTTC.

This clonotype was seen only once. The CDR3 is CSARFRGSSYEQYF. The CDR3 DNA sequence: TGCAGTGCTAGATTCCGGGGGAGCTCCTACGAGCAGTACTTC. The V and J genes are TRBV20-1 and TRBJ2-7, with a tentative D call TRBD2 (6 bases). CDR1 is DFQATT and CDR2 is SNEGSKA in the germline V gene (reference sequence). This CDR3 has 14 residues. Trimming removed 2 bases at V and 0 bases at J, with 11 bases between.

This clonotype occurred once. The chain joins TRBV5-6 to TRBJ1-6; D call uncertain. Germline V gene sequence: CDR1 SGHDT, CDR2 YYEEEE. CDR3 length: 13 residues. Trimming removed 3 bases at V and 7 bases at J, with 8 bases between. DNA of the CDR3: TGTGCCAGCAGCTCGGAAGGGAATTCACCCCTCCACTTT. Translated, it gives CASSSEGNSPLHF.

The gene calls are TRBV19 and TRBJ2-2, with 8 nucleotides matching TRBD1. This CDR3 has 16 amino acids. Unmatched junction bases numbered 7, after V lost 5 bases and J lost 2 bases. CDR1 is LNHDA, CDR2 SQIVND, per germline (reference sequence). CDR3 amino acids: CASSDLGQANTGELFF. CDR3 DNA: TGTGCCAGTAGTGACTTGGGACAGGCAAACACCGGGGAGCTGTTTTTT. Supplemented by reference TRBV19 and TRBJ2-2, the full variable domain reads DGGITQSPKYLFRKEGQNVTLSCEQNLNHDAMYWYRQDPGQGLRLIYYSQIVNDFQKGDIAEGYSVSREKKESFPLTVTSAQKNPTAFYLCASSDLGQANTGELFFGEGSRLTVL.

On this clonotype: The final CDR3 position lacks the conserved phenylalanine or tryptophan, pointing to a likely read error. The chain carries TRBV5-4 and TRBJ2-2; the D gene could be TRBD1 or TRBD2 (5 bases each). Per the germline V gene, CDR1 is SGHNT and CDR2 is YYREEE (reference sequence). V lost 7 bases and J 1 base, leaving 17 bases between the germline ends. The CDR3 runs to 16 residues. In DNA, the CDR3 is TGTGCCAGCGCCATGGGGGAGCGCCTGAACACCGGGGAGCTGTTTCTT. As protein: CASAMGERLNTGELFL.

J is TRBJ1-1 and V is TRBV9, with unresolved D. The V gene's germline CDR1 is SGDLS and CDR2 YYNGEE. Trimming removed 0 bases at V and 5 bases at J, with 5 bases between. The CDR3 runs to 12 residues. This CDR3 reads CASSVEGTEAFF. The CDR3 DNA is TGTGCCAGCAGCGTAGAGGGAACTGAAGCTTTCTTT.

CDR3 nucleotide sequence: TGTGCCAGCAGCTCTAGCGGGGGCCTCTACAATGAGCAGTTCTTC. This gives the protein CASSSSGGLYNEQFF. This chain joins TRBV7-2 and TRBJ2-1, with 10 positions matching TRBD2. Germline CDR1 is SGHTA and CDR2 is FQGNSA. This CDR3 spans 15 amino acids. V was pared by 4 bases and J by 3 bases, with 3 bases of the junction left unmatched. Full variable domain (remainder filled in from reference TRBV7-2 and TRBJ2-1): GAGVSQSPSNKVTEKGKDVELRCDPISGHTALYWYRQSLGQGLEFLIYFQGNSAPDKSGLPSDRFSAERTGGSVSTLTIQRTQQEDSAVYLCASSSSGGLYNEQFFGPGTRLTVL.

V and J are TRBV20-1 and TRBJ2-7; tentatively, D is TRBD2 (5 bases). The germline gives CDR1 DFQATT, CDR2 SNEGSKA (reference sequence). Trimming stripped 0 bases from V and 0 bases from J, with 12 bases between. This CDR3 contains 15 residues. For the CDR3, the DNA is TGCAGTGCTAGAGACGGCGGGTCTAGCTCCTACGAGCAGTACTTC. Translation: CSARDGGSSSYEQYF.

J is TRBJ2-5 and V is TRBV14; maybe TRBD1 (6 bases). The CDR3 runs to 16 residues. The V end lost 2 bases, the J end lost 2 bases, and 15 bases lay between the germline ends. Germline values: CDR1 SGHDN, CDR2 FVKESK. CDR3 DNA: TGTGCCAGCAGCCAACTCGGACAGACGACACAAGAGACCCAGTACTTC. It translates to CASSQLGQTTQETQYF.

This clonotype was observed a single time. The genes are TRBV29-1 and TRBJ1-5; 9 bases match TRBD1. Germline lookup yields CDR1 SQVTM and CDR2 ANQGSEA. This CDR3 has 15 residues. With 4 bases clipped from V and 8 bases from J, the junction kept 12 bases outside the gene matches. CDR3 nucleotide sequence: TGCAGCGTTGGACCCTTTACAGGGGGCCTGGAGCCCCAGCATTTT. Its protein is CSVGPFTGGLEPQHF.

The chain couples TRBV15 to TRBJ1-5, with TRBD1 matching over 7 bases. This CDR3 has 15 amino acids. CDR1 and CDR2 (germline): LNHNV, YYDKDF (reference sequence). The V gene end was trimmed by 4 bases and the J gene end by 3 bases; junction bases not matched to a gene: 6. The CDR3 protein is CATSIGGGFNQPQHF. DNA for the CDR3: TGTGCCACCAGCATAGGAGGGGGCTTCAATCAGCCCCAGCATTTT.

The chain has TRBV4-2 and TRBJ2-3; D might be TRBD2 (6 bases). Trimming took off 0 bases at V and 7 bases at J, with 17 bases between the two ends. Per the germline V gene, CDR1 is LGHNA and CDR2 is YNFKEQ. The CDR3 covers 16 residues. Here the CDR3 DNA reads TGTGCCAGCAGCCAAGAAGAGGGTCAGGGACTGAATACGCAGTATTTT. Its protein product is CASSQEEGQGLNTQYF.

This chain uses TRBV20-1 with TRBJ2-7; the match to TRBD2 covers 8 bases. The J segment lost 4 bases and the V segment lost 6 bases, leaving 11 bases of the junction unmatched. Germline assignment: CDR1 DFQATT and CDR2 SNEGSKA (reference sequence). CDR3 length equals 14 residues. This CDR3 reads CSAPLTGLGYEQYF. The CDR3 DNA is TGCAGTGCCCCTCTTACGGGACTAGGATACGAGCAGTACTTC.

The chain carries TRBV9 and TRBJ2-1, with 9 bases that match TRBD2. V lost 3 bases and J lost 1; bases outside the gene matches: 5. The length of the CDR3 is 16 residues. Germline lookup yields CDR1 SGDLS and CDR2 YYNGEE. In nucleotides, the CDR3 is TGTGCCAGCAGCGCCTTCAGCGGGGGGTCCTACAATGAGCAGTTCTTC. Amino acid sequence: CASSAFSGGSYNEQFF.

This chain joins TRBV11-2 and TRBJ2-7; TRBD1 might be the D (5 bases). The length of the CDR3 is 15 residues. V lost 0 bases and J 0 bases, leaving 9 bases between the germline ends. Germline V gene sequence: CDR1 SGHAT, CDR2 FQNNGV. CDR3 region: CASSLDRDSSYEQYF. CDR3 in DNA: TGTGCCAGCAGCTTAGATCGAGACAGCTCCTACGAGCAGTACTTC.

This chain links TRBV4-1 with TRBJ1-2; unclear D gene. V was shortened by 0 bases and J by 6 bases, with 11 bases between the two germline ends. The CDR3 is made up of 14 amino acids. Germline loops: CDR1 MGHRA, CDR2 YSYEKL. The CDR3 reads CASSQERATDGYTF. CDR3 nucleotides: TGCGCCAGCAGCCAAGAAAGGGCAACAGATGGCTACACCTTC.

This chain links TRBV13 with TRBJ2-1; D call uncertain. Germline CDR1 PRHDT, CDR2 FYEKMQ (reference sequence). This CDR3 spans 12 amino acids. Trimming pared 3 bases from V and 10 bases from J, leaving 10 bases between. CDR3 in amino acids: CASSLMPKEQFF. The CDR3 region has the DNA TGTGCCAGCAGCTTGATGCCGAAAGAGCAGTTCTTC. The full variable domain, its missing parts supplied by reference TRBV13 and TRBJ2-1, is AAGVIQSPRHLIKEKRETATLKCYPIPRHDTVYWYQQGPGQDPQFLISFYEKMQSDKGSIPDRFSAQQFSDYHSELNMSSLELGDSALYFCASSLMPKEQFFGPGTRLTVL.

DNA for the CDR3: TGCAGCGTTGACTTGGGAGTTTATGGCTACACCTTC. Encoded protein: CSVDLGVYGYTF. The gene calls are TRBV29-1 and TRBJ1-2; D uncertain. From germline, CDR1 is SQVTM and CDR2 ANQGSEA. The CDR3 runs 12 residues. Trimming removed 3 bases from V and 5 bases from J, with 10 bases in between.

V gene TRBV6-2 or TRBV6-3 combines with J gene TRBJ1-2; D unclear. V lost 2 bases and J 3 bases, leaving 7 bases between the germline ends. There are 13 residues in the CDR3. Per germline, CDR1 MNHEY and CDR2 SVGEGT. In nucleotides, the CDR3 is TGTGCCAGCAGTTACGAAATGGACTATGGCTACACCTTC. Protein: CASSYEMDYGYTF.

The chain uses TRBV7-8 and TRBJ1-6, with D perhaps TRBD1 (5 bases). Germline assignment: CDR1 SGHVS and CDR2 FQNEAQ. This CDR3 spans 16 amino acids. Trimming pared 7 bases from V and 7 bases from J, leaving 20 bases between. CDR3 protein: CASTTTVGGRNSPLHF. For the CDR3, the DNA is TGTGCCAGCACCACCACGGTTGGGGGACGGAATTCACCCCTCCACTTT.